The clone carrying this T cell receptor beta chain showed up many times. As yet, its antigen is unknown. Germline CDR1 SGHNT, CDR2 YENEEA. This CDR3 has 16 residues. The junction had 6 bases not matched to a gene; V was cut back by 0 bases and J by 4 bases. These data come from a study of T cells in Graves' hyperthyroidism and ophthalmopathy. Overall study findings and caveats: Most thyroid clonotypes expanded above 0.001 were also detected in blood.

RNA transcripts were the template for amplifying TCR beta CDR3 regions. The HTBI primer set was used in a first-round RT-PCR of the TCR CDR3. TCRdb re-called the multiplex PCR reads with MiXCR, one entry per CDR3 protein. Of 500,000 to 600,000 distinct CDR3 sequences in the sample, 16% were seen once. Sequenced: blood. The genes are TRBV11-3 and TRBJ1-1, with 9 bases lining up with TRBD1. The receptor was derived from a woman between 18 and 30 years old with Graves' hyperthyroidism. CDR3 bases: TGTGCCAGCAGCTTAGATGGGGCGACAGGGGGCACTGAAGCTTTCTTT. Its translation: CASSLDGATGGTEAFF.